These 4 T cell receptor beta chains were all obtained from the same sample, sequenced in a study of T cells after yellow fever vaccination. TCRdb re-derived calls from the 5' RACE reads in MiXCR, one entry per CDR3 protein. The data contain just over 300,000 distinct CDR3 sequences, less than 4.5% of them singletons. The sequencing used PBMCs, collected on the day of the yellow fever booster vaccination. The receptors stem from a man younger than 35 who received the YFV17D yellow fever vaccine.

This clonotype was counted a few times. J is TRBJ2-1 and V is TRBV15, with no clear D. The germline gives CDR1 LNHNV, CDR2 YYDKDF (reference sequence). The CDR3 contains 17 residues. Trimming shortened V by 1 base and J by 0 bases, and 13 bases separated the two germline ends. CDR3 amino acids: CATSRAGRLSSYNEQFF. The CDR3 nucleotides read TGTGCCACCAGCAGAGCCGGGCGCCTCAGCTCCTACAATGAGCAGTTCTTC. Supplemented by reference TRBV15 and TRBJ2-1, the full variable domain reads DAMVIQNPRYQVTQFGKPVTLSCSQTLNHNVMYWYQQKSSQAPKLLFHYYDKDFNNEADTPDNFQSRRPNTSFCFLDIRSPGLGDTAMYLCATSRAGRLSSYNEQFFGPGTRLTVL.

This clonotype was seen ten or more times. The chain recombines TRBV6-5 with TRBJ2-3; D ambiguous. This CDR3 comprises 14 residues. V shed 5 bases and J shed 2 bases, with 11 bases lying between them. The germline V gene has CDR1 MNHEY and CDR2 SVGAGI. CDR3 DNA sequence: TGTGCCAGCAGTCGAAACCGGAACACAGATACGCAGTATTTT. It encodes CASSRNRNTDTQYF.

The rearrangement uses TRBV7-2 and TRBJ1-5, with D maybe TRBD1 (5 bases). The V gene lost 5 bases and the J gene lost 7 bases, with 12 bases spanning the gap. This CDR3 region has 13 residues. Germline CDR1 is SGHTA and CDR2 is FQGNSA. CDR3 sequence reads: CASSIDRTQPQHF. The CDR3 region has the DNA TGTGCCAGCAGCATCGACAGAACCCAGCCCCAGCATTTT.

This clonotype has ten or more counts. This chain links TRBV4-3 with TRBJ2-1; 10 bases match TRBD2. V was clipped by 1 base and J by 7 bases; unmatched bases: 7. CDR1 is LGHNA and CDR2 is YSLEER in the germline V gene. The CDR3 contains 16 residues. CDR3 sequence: CASSQVGSGGLNEQFF. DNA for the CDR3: TGCGCCAGCAGCCAAGTAGGTAGCGGGGGGCTTAATGAGCAGTTCTTC.